These 15 T cell receptor beta chains were sequenced from one sample in a study of OX40 agonist ivuxolimab in advanced cancers. Sequencing was performed with immunoSEQ multiplex PCR; in TCRdb, only in-frame clones are kept and a portion is missing. The sample has 25,000 to 30,000 clones, roughly 84% seen once. The source material was CD4+ or CD8+ T cells sorted from blood, sampled in a trial of the OX40 agonist ivuxolimab. The receptors stem from an adult with an advanced solid tumor such as melanoma, head and neck, liver or kidney cancer.

The chain couples TRBV18 to TRBJ2-6, with D perhaps TRBD2 (6 bases). The germline V gene has CDR1 KGHSH and CDR2 LQKENI. CDR3 length equals 15 residues. V was pared by 3 bases and J by 4 bases, with 10 bases between. The CDR3 region is CASSPEGSGANVLTF. The DNA for the CDR3 is TGTGCCAGCTCACCGGAGGGGTCCGGGGCCAACGTCCTGACTTTC.

The chain links TRBV5-1 to TRBJ2-2, with TRBD2 matching over 8 bases. Germline V gene data show CDR1 as SGHRS and CDR2 as YFSETQ. With V trimmed by 5 bases and J by 4 bases, 4 bases remained unmatched. The CDR3 runs 14 residues. The CDR3 sequence: CASRSGGATGELFF. In DNA form, the CDR3 reads TGCGCCAGCAGATCGGGAGGGGCCACCGGGGAGCTGTTTTTT.

The chain uses TRBV7-6 and TRBJ1-3; possible D gene TRBD1, 5 bases. V was shortened by 0 bases and J by 3 bases, with 12 bases between the two germline ends. The length of the CDR3 is 16 residues. Germline CDR1 reads SGHVS; CDR2 reads FNYEAQ. CDR3 in DNA: TGTGCCAGCAGCTTAGCGTTGGGGGAAGGTGGAAACACCATATATTTT. Protein product: CASSLALGEGGNTIYF. Variable domain in full (rest from reference TRBV7-6 and TRBJ1-3): GAGVSQSPRYKVTKRGQDVALRCDPISGHVSLYWYRQALGQGPEFLTYFNYEAQQDKSGLPNDRFSAERPEGSISTLTIQRTEQRDSAMYRCASSLALGEGGNTIYFGEGSWLTVV.

This chain connects TRBV2 to TRBJ2-2, with TRBD2 matching over 9 bases. This CDR3 comprises 17 residues. V trimming: 5 bases; J trimming: 0 bases; junction bases outside the gene matches: 7. CDR1 is SNHLY and CDR2 is FYNNEI in the germline V gene. The CDR3 is CASSYQLAGANTGELFF. Here the CDR3 DNA reads TGTGCCAGCAGTTATCAACTAGCGGGCGCGAACACCGGGGAGCTGTTTTTT.

The chain has TRBV15 and TRBJ1-2; D gene ambiguous. V was pared by 5 bases and J by 2 bases, with 12 bases between. This CDR3 is 14 amino acids long. Germline V lookup: CDR1 LNHNV, CDR2 YYDKDF (reference sequence). The CDR3 DNA is TGTGCCACCAGCGGGCTCCTCGGGAACTATGGCTACACCTTC. Translating it yields CATSGLLGNYGYTF.

The chain has TRBV19 and TRBJ1-2; D remains ambiguous. The CDR3 runs 14 residues. Germline values: CDR1 LNHDA, CDR2 SQIVND (reference sequence). The V end was cut by 2 bases, the J end by 2 bases, with 9 bases between. CDR3 nucleotide sequence: TGTGCCAGTAGTATATTGTATGGAAACTATGGCTACACCTTC. Translated, it gives CASSILYGNYGYTF.

A single count supports this clone. The rearrangement links TRBV7-9 to TRBJ2-7; 7 bases agree with TRBD1. Germline CDR1 is SEHNR and CDR2 is FQNEAQ (reference sequence). V trimming: 5 bases; J trimming: 6 bases; junction bases outside the gene matches: 13. The CDR3 has 15 residues. CDR3 nucleotides: TGTGCCAGCAGCGACAGGGAACGGGGCAATATCGAGCAGTACTTC. It codes for CASSDRERGNIEQYF.

The rearrangement links TRBV19 to TRBJ2-2, with D perhaps matching TRBD1 (5 bases). Trimming stripped 4 bases from V and 8 bases from J, with 11 bases between. Germline values: CDR1 LNHDA, CDR2 SQIVND (reference sequence). This CDR3 has 13 amino acids. The CDR3: CASSTTVWGELFF. CDR3 coding DNA: TGTGCCAGTAGTACGACAGTCTGGGGGGAGCTGTTTTTT.

CDR3 in DNA: TGCGCCAGCAGCACCCGAACGGCTGACACCTTTTCCTACGAGCAGTACTTC. Translation gives CASSTRTADTFSYEQYF. V is TRBV5-1 and J is TRBJ2-7; D is uncertain. The V gene's germline CDR1 is SGHRS and CDR2 YFSETQ. The CDR3 is 17 amino acids. Deletions cut 4 bases from V and 1 base from J, with 21 bases between.

V and J are TRBV30 and TRBJ1-1; D gene uncertain. The CDR3 has 12 amino acids. V dropped 5 bases and J dropped 10 bases, with 17 bases sitting between them. Germline V lookup: CDR1 GTSNPN, CDR2 SVGIG (reference sequence). The CDR3 region has the DNA TGTGCCTGGCTAGAACCATCACTTCGAGCTTTCTTT. Its protein is CAWLEPSLRAFF. Looking up the rest from reference TRBV30 and TRBJ1-1 gives the full variable domain: SQTIHQWPATLVQPVGSPLSLECTVEGTSNPNLYWYRQAAGRGLQLLFYSVGIGQISSEVPQNLSASRPQDRQFILSSKKLLLSDSGFYLCAWLEPSLRAFFGQGTRLTVV.

The chain uses TRBV28 and TRBJ2-7; D is possibly TRBD2 (6 bases). With 6 bases removed from V and 6 bases from J, the gap between germline ends came to 12 bases. Per germline, CDR1 MDHEN and CDR2 SYDVKM. The CDR3 totals 12 residues. The CDR3 loop is CASRGGASEQYF. CDR3 in DNA: TGTGCCAGCAGGGGGGGAGCGAGCGAGCAGTACTTC.

This clone was counted between two and nine times. The chain has TRBV11-2 and TRBJ2-7; D not resolved. The germline V gene has CDR1 SGHAT and CDR2 FQNNGV. This CDR3 is built from 13 residues. V shed 10 bases and J shed 2 bases, with 15 bases lying between them. CDR3 DNA: TGTGCCACTTCCCTAGGCCGTACCTACGAGCAGTACTTC. It translates to CATSLGRTYEQYF.

This clone was counted a single time. The CDR3 DNA sequence: TGTGCCAGCAGGACGACAGGGGCCGGCTACACCTTC. It translates to CASRTTGAGYTF. The V gene is TRBV27, the J gene TRBJ1-2; the match to TRBD1 covers 8 bases. The CDR3 sequence is 12 residues long. Per the germline V gene, CDR1 is MNHEY and CDR2 is SMNVEV (reference sequence). V lost 6 bases, J lost 8 bases, and 5 bases stayed unmatched.

The chain combines TRBV29-1 with TRBJ1-3; D might be TRBD1 (6 bases). The germline V and J ends were trimmed by 4 bases and 1 base, with 14 bases remaining between them. From germline, CDR1 is SQVTM and CDR2 ANQGSEA. This CDR3 is 15 amino acids long. The CDR3 DNA sequence: TGCAGCGTTGCACCGGGACAAGAATCTGGAAACACCATATATTTT. Protein: CSVAPGQESGNTIYF.

Written as DNA, the CDR3 is TGTGCCTGGAACCCCACATCTGGCGCAGGGGTTGAGCAGTACTTC. Amino acid sequence: CAWNPTSGAGVEQYF. V and J are TRBV30 and TRBJ2-7; tentative D call: TRBD1 (6 bases). This CDR3 has 15 residues. V gave up 4 bases and J gave up 7 bases, with 23 bases separating them. CDR1 is GTSNPN and CDR2 is SVGIG in the germline V gene (reference sequence). The full variable domain, with the rest looked up from reference TRBV30 and TRBJ2-7, is SQTIHQWPATLVQPVGSPLSLECTVEGTSNPNLYWYRQAAGRGLQLLFYSVGIGQISSEVPQNLSASRPQDRQFILSSKKLLLSDSGFYLCAWNPTSGAGVEQYFGPGTRLTVT.